The 32 T cell receptor beta chains in this list originate from one sample, sequenced in a study of T cells in localized non-small cell lung cancer. Sequencing used immunoSEQ multiplex PCR; TCRdb keeps in-frame clones, though not all of them. This table has fewer than 25,000 clones, roughly nine tenths appearing once. Specimen: peripheral blood, collected before any cancer treatment. Every receptor here comes from a woman between 40 and 69 years old with stage I lung adenocarcinoma.

CDR3 bases: TGTGCCAGCAGCGTAGAGTCCTTTGGGGCCAACGTCCTGACTTTC. Its protein product is CASSVESFGANVLTF. The chain combines TRBV9 with TRBJ2-6, with D hard to call. The V gene lost 0 bases and the J gene lost 3 bases, with 7 bases spanning the gap. CDR1 and CDR2 (germline): SGDLS, YYNGEE. This CDR3 is built from 15 residues.

The chain combines TRBV10-3 with TRBJ1-1, with TRBD1 as a possible D gene (5 bases). This CDR3 has 14 residues. Germline V gene data show CDR1 as ENHRY and CDR2 as SYGVKD. V was trimmed by 10 bases and J by 2 bases, leaving 17 bases between them. DNA for the CDR3: TGTGCCACCGGGGCGGGGGGGTCCAACACTGAAGCTTTCTTT. It yields the protein CATGAGGSNTEAFF.

The genes are TRBV5-1 and TRBJ2-7; 12 bases agree with TRBD2. CDR1 and CDR2 from the germline V gene are SGHRS and YFSETQ. The J segment lost 0 bases and the V segment lost 4 bases, leaving 11 bases of the junction unmatched. The CDR3 spans 18 residues. CDR3 protein: CASSGLLAGGLSSYEQYF. The CDR3 DNA follows: TGCGCCAGCAGCGGGCTACTAGCGGGGGGCCTAAGCTCCTACGAGCAGTACTTC.

J is TRBJ2-2 and V is TRBV7-3; no clear D. The V and J ends lost 1 base and 7 bases respectively, with 4 bases between them. This CDR3 contains 12 residues. In germline, CDR1 is SGHTA, CDR2 FQGTGA. The CDR3 loop reads CASSLRVGELFF. The DNA for the CDR3 is TGTGCCAGCAGCTTAAGGGTCGGGGAGCTGTTTTTT.

In this sample, this clone turned up once. The chain uses TRBV6-6 and TRBJ2-1; D not resolved. The CDR3 is 12 amino acids. Germline CDR1 is MNHNY and CDR2 is SVGAGI (reference sequence). V shed 8 bases and J shed 13 bases, with 18 bases lying between them. The DNA of the CDR3 is TGTGCCAGCGGGCGTGGAACAACTTCTCAGTTCTTC. Translated: CASGRGTTSQFF.

This chain joins TRBV19 and TRBJ1-1, with D uncertain. V gave up 6 bases and J gave up 5 bases, with 10 bases separating them. In germline, CDR1 is LNHDA, CDR2 SQIVND (reference sequence). This CDR3 comprises 12 residues. CDR3 sequence reads: CASSDSGTEAFF. Here the CDR3 DNA reads TGTGCCAGTAGCGATTCGGGTACTGAAGCTTTCTTT.

This sequence joins TRBV10-1 and TRBJ2-1; D ambiguous. Deletions cut 10 bases from V and 2 bases from J, with 9 bases between. This CDR3 contains 12 residues. Germline V CDR1 and CDR2: WNHNN, SYGVQD (reference sequence). The CDR3 nucleotides read TGCGCCATCAGAAGGGCCTACAATGAGCAGTTCTTC. Its translation is CAIRRAYNEQFF.

The chain uses TRBV4-3 and TRBJ1-2, with 8 positions matching TRBD1. Losses at the gene ends were 1 base for V and 4 bases for J; bases not matched to a gene: 8. Germline CDR1 and CDR2: LGHNA and YSLEER. The CDR3 sequence is 16 residues long. The CDR3 sequence is CASSQAFRTGPYGYTF. In DNA, the CDR3 is TGCGCCAGCAGCCAAGCTTTTAGGACAGGGCCCTATGGCTACACCTTC.

The chain employs TRBV13 and TRBJ1-4, with TRBD1 matching 10 bases. V gave up 4 bases and J gave up 6 bases; unmatched junction bases: 5. The CDR3 consists of 15 residues. Germline CDR1 and CDR2: PRHDT and FYEKMQ (reference sequence). The CDR3 region has the DNA TGTGCCAGCAGCTCGAGGGGGACAGGGGATGAAAAACTGTTTTTT. Its protein product is CASSSRGTGDEKLFF.

The chain uses TRBV4-3 and TRBJ1-3; TRBD1 matches 8 bases. The germline V gene has CDR1 LGHNA and CDR2 YSLEER. Unmatched junction bases numbered 4, after V lost 2 bases and J lost 4 bases. The length of the CDR3 is 15 residues. CDR3: CASSQTDRAGNTIYF. The CDR3 nucleotides read TGCGCCAGCAGCCAAACGGACAGGGCGGGAAACACCATATATTTT.

V is TRBV4-1 and J is TRBJ1-4, with D hard to call. CDR1 MGHRA and CDR2 YSYEKL come from the germline V gene. V lost 1 base and J 0 bases, leaving 6 bases between the germline ends. The CDR3 runs to 15 residues. Written as DNA, the CDR3 is TGCGCCAGCAGCCAAGCGCCGCCAACTAATGAAAAACTGTTTTTT. It specifies CASSQAPPTNEKLFF.

In its sample, this clone was seen a few times. The chain uses TRBV15 and TRBJ2-7; D is unresolved. Deletions cut 1 base from V and 4 bases from J, with 2 bases between. This CDR3 contains 11 residues. Germline V gene data show CDR1 as LNHNV and CDR2 as YYDKDF (reference sequence). This chain's CDR3 is CATSRGYEQYF. In DNA form, the CDR3 reads TGTGCCACCAGCAGAGGGTACGAGCAGTACTTC.

The rearrangement links TRBV20-1 to TRBJ2-5; unclear D gene. The V end was cut by 2 bases, the J end by 5 bases, with 6 bases between. The CDR3 runs 11 residues. Looked up from germline, CDR1 is DFQATT and CDR2 is SNEGSKA (reference sequence). The CDR3 nucleotides read TGCAGTGCTAGACTCACCGAGACCCAGTACTTC. Translating gives CSARLTETQYF.

CDR3 sequence (DNA): TGTGCCAGCAGTCCTAGCAGGGGGCTTCAAGAGACCCAGTACTTC. Residues: CASSPSRGLQETQYF. The rearrangement uses TRBV6-6 and TRBJ2-5, with TRBD1 matching 8 bases. The J segment lost 2 bases and the V segment lost 5 bases, leaving 7 bases of the junction unmatched. This CDR3 has 15 amino acids. Germline CDR1 MNHNY, CDR2 SVGAGI (reference sequence).

CDR3 sequence (DNA): TGTGCCAGCAGCTCAGAGTCTAGCACAGATACGCAGTATTTT. This codes for CASSSESSTDTQYF. V gene TRBV28 combines with J gene TRBJ2-3; D call uncertain. CDR1 and CDR2 from the germline V gene are MDHEN and SYDVKM. Trimming took off 6 bases at V and 0 bases at J, with 10 bases between the two ends. The CDR3 spans 14 residues.

V is TRBV18 and J is TRBJ1-5; 12 bases map to TRBD1. After removal of 6 bases from V and 3 bases from J, the junction contained 3 bases not matched to a gene. Germline V gene data show CDR1 as KGHSH and CDR2 as LQKENI. This CDR3 is 15 amino acids long. The CDR3 reads CASSPGQGANQPQHF. The DNA for the CDR3 is TGTGCCAGCTCCCCGGGACAGGGGGCCAATCAGCCCCAGCATTTT.

The chain couples TRBV4-3 to TRBJ2-3; TRBD2 agrees at 9 bases. With 0 bases clipped from V and 5 bases from J, the junction kept 9 bases outside the gene matches. This CDR3 has 17 residues. The germline V gene encodes CDR1 LGHNA and CDR2 YSLEER. The CDR3 DNA reads TGCGCCAGCAGCCAAGATCCCGGCGGGGGGGCGGTAGATACGCAGTATTTT. Protein product: CASSQDPGGGAVDTQYF.

The J gene is TRBJ1-5, the V gene TRBV5-1; the D gene is possibly TRBD1 (6 bases). This CDR3 comprises 14 residues. The germline CDR1 and CDR2 sequences are SGHRS and YFSETQ. Trimming removed 4 bases at V and 4 bases at J, with 12 bases between. The CDR3 nucleotides read TGCGCCAGCAGCCAGGGACACGATAATCAGCCCCAGCATTTT. It yields the protein CASSQGHDNQPQHF.

The rearrangement links TRBV18 to TRBJ2-6; TRBD1 matches at 7 bases. Germline lookup yields CDR1 KGHSH and CDR2 LQKENI. V lost 5 bases, J lost 6 bases, and 13 bases stayed unmatched. The CDR3 is 17 amino acids. CDR3 sequence (DNA): TGTGCCAGCTCAACCGGGACAGCGTCTCTGTTGGCCAACGTCCTGACTTTC. This sequence encodes CASSTGTASLLANVLTF.

This chain links TRBV7-2 with TRBJ2-7; D may match TRBD1 or TRBD2 (6 bases each). The CDR3 runs to 14 residues. Germline assignment: CDR1 SGHTA and CDR2 FQGNSA. Trimming pared 3 bases from V and 2 bases from J, leaving 11 bases between. CDR3 amino acids: CASSFGGPTYEQYF. The CDR3 nucleotides read TGTGCCAGCAGCTTTGGGGGGCCGACCTACGAGCAGTACTTC.

This chain uses TRBV7-9 with TRBJ1-4; D may be TRBD1 (6 bases). The CDR3 extends over 14 amino acids. The germline gives CDR1 SEHNR, CDR2 FQNEAQ (reference sequence). Trimming took 1 base from V and 10 from J, leaving 13 bases between them. In nucleotides, the CDR3 is TGTGCCAGCAGCTTAGGACAGGAGTTTGGAAAACTGTTTTTT. This gives the protein CASSLGQEFGKLFF.

This clone was recorded only once. The chain combines TRBV5-6 with TRBJ1-5, with TRBD1 matching 7 bases. V was pared by 5 bases and J by 0 bases, with 11 bases of the junction left unmatched. The CDR3 is made up of 17 amino acids. Germline assignment: CDR1 SGHDT and CDR2 YYEEEE. This chain's CDR3 is CASRASGGQFSNQPQHF. The CDR3 DNA reads as TGTGCCAGCAGAGCTTCAGGGGGACAGTTTAGCAATCAGCCCCAGCATTTT.

The genes are TRBV7-9 and TRBJ1-5; no clear D gene. Germline V lookup: CDR1 SEHNR, CDR2 FQNEAQ (reference sequence). The CDR3 extends over 13 amino acids. V dropped 3 bases and J dropped 4 bases, with 7 bases sitting between them. CDR3 bases: TGTGCCAGCAGCTTCAATGCAAATCAGCCCCAGCATTTT. Protein: CASSFNANQPQHF.

This clone was detected once. V and J are TRBV7-2 and TRBJ2-7, with D perhaps matching TRBD1 (6 bases). Deletions cut 5 bases from V and 7 bases from J, with 18 bases between. Germline assignment: CDR1 SGHTA and CDR2 FQGNSA. This CDR3 is 14 amino acids long. CDR3 region: CASSIQGFTGEQYF. Written as DNA, the CDR3 is TGTGCCAGCAGCATACAGGGTTTTACCGGGGAGCAGTACTTC.

The chain combines TRBV7-3 with TRBJ2-6; possible D gene TRBD2, 5 bases. V was trimmed by 3 bases and J by 4 bases, leaving 16 bases between them. Germline CDR1 and CDR2: SGHTA and FQGTGA. The CDR3 totals 17 residues. CDR3 residues: CASSFGRMGAGANVLTF. The CDR3 region has the DNA TGTGCCAGCAGCTTTGGACGGATGGGAGCGGGGGCCAACGTCCTGACTTTC.

The chain joins TRBV9 to TRBJ2-1, with TRBD2 identical over 12 bases. Germline V gene sequence: CDR1 SGDLS, CDR2 YYNGEE. V was clipped by 4 bases and J by 5 bases; unmatched bases: 10. The CDR3 has 17 amino acids. DNA for the CDR3: TGTGCCAGCAGCCCGTACATCTCTAGCGGGGGGGACAATGAGCAGTTCTTC. This translates into CASSPYISSGGDNEQFF.

This clone has just a few counts. This chain uses TRBV4-3 with TRBJ2-1; the D is unclear. This CDR3 comprises 17 residues. Germline-derived CDR1 and CDR2 are LGHNA and YSLEER. V lost 4 bases to trimming and J lost 1 base, with 17 bases between them. The CDR3 nucleotides are TGCGCCAGCAGCCTCTACGACGGAGTGCCGTCCTACAATGAGCAGTTCTTC. It yields the protein CASSLYDGVPSYNEQFF.

The chain is built from TRBV6-5 and TRBJ2-7, with 8 bases fitting TRBD1. V shed 6 bases, J shed 3 bases, and the junction held 4 bases outside the gene matches. Germline V gene lookup returns CDR1 MNHEY and CDR2 SVGAGI. This CDR3 is built from 13 residues. In DNA, the CDR3 is TGTGCCAGCAGGCGGACAGGGCACTACGAGCAGTACTTC. Its protein product is CASRRTGHYEQYF.

The chain joins TRBV11-3 to TRBJ1-3; D gene uncertain. The CDR3 extends over 15 amino acids. Trimming cost V 4 bases and J 4 bases, with 14 bases left between them. CDR1 is SGHNT and CDR2 is YENEEA in the germline V gene. The CDR3 spells CASSYSGRTGNTIYF. The CDR3 DNA reads TGTGCCAGCAGCTATAGCGGGCGCACCGGAAACACCATATATTTT. Full variable domain (outside the CDR3, taken from reference TRBV11-3 and TRBJ1-3): EAGVVQSPRYKIIEKKQPVAFWCNPISGHNTLYWYLQNLGQGPELLIRYENEEAVDDSQLPKDRFSAERLKGVDSTLKIQPAELGDSAVYLCASSYSGRTGNTIYFGEGSWLTVV.

Only a few counts were recorded for this clone. The chain employs TRBV28 and TRBJ1-5; 7 nucleotides match TRBD1. In germline, CDR1 is MDHEN, CDR2 SYDVKM. The CDR3 length is 14 residues. V gave up 7 bases and J gave up 2 bases; unmatched junction bases: 5. CDR3 sequence reads: CASTRGQGNQPQHF. For the CDR3, the DNA is TGTGCCAGCACGAGGGGGCAGGGCAATCAGCCCCAGCATTTT. Full variable domain (remainder filled in from reference TRBV28 and TRBJ1-5): DVKVTQSSRYLVKRTGEKVFLECVQDMDHENMFWYRQDPGLGLRLIYFSYDVKMKEKGDIPEGYSVSREKKERFSLILESASTNQTSMYLCASTRGQGNQPQHFGDGTRLSIL.

The chain employs TRBV15 and TRBJ1-2, with 9 bases lining up with TRBD1. Unmatched junction bases numbered 7, after V lost 9 bases and J lost 5 bases. This CDR3 is built from 13 residues. Germline lookup yields CDR1 LNHNV and CDR2 YYDKDF (reference sequence). The CDR3 here is CATTDRGSYGYTF. The CDR3 bases are TGTGCCACAACTGACAGGGGGTCTTATGGCTACACCTTC.

The chain uses TRBV7-8 and TRBJ2-5, with TRBD1 as a possible D gene (6 bases). CDR3 length equals 13 residues. Trimming pared 5 bases from V and 3 bases from J, leaving 10 bases between. CDR1 is SGHVS and CDR2 is FQNEAQ in the germline V gene. CDR3 in amino acids: CASSIHREETQYF. The CDR3 DNA is TGTGCCAGCAGCATCCACAGGGAAGAGACCCAGTACTTC. Filled out from reference TRBV7-8 and TRBJ2-5, the complete variable domain reads GAGVSQSPRYKVAKRGQDVALRCDPISGHVSLFWYQQALGQGPEFLTYFQNEAQLDKSGLPSDRFFAERPEGSVSTLKIQRTQQEDSAVYLCASSIHREETQYFGPGTRLLVL.